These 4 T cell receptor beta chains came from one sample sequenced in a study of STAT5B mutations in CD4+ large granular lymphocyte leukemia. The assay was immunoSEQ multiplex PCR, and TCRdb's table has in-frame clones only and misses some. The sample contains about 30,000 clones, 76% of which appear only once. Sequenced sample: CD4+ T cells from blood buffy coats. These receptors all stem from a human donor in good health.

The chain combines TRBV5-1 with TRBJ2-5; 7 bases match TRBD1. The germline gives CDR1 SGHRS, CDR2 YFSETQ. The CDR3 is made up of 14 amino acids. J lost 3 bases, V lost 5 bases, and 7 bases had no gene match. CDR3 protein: CASSPGQLEETQYF. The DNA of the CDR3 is TGCGCCAGCAGTCCGGGACAGCTTGAAGAGACCCAGTACTTC.

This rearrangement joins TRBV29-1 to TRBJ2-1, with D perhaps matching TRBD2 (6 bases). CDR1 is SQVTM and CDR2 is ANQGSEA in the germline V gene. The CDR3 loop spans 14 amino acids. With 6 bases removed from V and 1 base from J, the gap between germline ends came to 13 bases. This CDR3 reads CSVPRRGSYNEQFF. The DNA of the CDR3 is TGCAGCGTCCCCCGGCGGGGATCCTACAATGAGCAGTTCTTC.

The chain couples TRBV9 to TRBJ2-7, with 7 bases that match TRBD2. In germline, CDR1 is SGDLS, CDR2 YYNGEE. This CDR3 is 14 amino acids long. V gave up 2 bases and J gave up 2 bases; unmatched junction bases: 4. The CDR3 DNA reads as TGTGCCAGCAGCGTTCTAGCGGCAACCTACGAGCAGTACTTC. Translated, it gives CASSVLAATYEQYF.

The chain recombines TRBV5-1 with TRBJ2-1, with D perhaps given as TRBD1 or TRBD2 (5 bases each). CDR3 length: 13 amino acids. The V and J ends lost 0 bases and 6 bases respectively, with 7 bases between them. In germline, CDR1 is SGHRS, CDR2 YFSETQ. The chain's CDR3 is CASSLEGTNEQFF. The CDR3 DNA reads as TGCGCCAGCAGCTTGGAAGGGACCAATGAGCAGTTCTTC.